This T cell receptor beta chain was recovered during a study of vaccination effects on CD4 cells after COVID-19. Findings and caveats of the study: Whether induced by infection or by vaccine, clones showed marked clonal contraction late after vaccination.

The repertoire was sequenced with immunoSEQ multiplex PCR; TCRdb's copy has only in-frame clones and lacks some. The data contain around 62,000 clones, around 70% of them seen just once; the ten biggest clones take up about 2.3%. A 10-day culture period preceded the isolation of CD4+ T cells. Two-dose vaccination with either BNT162b2 or mRNA-1273 was given to the participants. This clone is judged large. What it binds is not known. V shed 6 bases and J 1 base; nucleotides not matched to a gene: 3. In germline, CDR1 is MGHDK, CDR2 SYGVNS. The CDR3 length is 15 residues. The chain employs TRBV25-1 and TRBJ2-2; 9 bases match TRBD1. This sequence was found in a human donor who received a COVID-19 vaccine. The specimen was CD4+ T cells from PBMCs cultured without peptide, collected after COVID-19 vaccination. Here the CDR3 reads CASRPGQGNTGELFF. The CDR3 nucleotides read TGTGCCAGCAGGCCGGGACAGGGGAACACCGGGGAGCTGTTTTTT. Supplemented by reference TRBV25-1 and TRBJ2-2, the full variable domain reads EADIYQTPRYLVIGTGKKITLECSQTMGHDKMYWYQQDPGMELHLIHYSYGVNSTEKGDLSSESTVSRIRTEHFPLTLESARPSHTSQYLCASRPGQGNTGELFFGEGSRLTVL.